Here is one T cell receptor (beta chain) with its context. The entry originates in a study of CD8 T cells in Susac syndrome. Healthy donors served as the controls. They were matched for age and sex. TEMRA cells were FACS-enriched and CD8+ and CD4+ T cells negatively isolated. Reverse transcription of roughly 0.45 to 1 ug RNA used random hexamers. The CDR3 of TCR beta was amplified by immunoSEQ multiplex PCR across 54 Vbeta and 13 Jbeta. TCRdb reanalysed the immunoSEQ multiplex PCR reads using MiXCR and keeps one entry per CDR3 protein. The table lists roughly 190,000 distinct CDR3 sequences, 80% to 95% of them singletons, with about 0.1% in the top ten. This CDR3 is 15 amino acids long. Per the germline V gene, CDR1 is SGHTA and CDR2 is FQGNSA. After removal of 3 bases from V and 5 bases from J, the junction contained 8 bases not matched to a gene.

The specimen was CD4+ T cells from PBMCs. The clonotype comes from a human donor in good health. V gene TRBV7-2 combines with J gene TRBJ2-7; TRBD2 aligns across 9 bases. The CDR3 region is CASSFTGTSPHEQYF. CDR3 nucleotides: TGTGCCAGCAGCTTCACCGGGACTAGCCCCCACGAGCAGTACTTC.